This T cell receptor (beta chain) comes out of a study of beta chain features in type 1 diabetes. Germline assignment: CDR1 MDHEN and CDR2 SYDVKM. J lost 6 bases, V lost 4 bases, and 6 bases had no gene match. This CDR3 has 14 amino acids. General observations from the study: Shortening that was moderate but significant affected the TCRB CDR3s of Type 1 diabetes patients in all four CD4+ subsets.

The sample holds a few counts of this clone. Its antigen is unknown. The isolated RNA, all of it, was reverse transcribed, so expressed TCRB transcripts were what got sequenced. Naive, central memory and regulatory T cell samples came to a mean of approximately 4 million reads. Using immunoSEQ multiplex PCR, the repertoire was profiled, and TCRdb retains in-frame clones only, with some absent. Of 150,000 to 190,000 clones listed, about 9.3% are singletons. Sorted populations were all over 95% pure. V gene TRBV28 combines with J gene TRBJ2-4, with 7 bases lining up with TRBD1. The source material was central memory CD4+ T cells from blood. This sequence originates from a man aged 25 to 40 with type 1 diabetes. This CDR3 is CASSSPTGTNIQYF. The CDR3 DNA is TGTGCCAGCAGTTCACCGACAGGGACAAACATTCAGTACTTC. The full variable domain, completed using reference TRBV28 and TRBJ2-4, is DVKVTQSSRYLVKRTGEKVFLECVQDMDHENMFWYRQDPGLGLRLIYFSYDVKMKEKGDIPEGYSVSREKKERFSLILESASTNQTSMYLCASSSPTGTNIQYFGAGTRLSVL.